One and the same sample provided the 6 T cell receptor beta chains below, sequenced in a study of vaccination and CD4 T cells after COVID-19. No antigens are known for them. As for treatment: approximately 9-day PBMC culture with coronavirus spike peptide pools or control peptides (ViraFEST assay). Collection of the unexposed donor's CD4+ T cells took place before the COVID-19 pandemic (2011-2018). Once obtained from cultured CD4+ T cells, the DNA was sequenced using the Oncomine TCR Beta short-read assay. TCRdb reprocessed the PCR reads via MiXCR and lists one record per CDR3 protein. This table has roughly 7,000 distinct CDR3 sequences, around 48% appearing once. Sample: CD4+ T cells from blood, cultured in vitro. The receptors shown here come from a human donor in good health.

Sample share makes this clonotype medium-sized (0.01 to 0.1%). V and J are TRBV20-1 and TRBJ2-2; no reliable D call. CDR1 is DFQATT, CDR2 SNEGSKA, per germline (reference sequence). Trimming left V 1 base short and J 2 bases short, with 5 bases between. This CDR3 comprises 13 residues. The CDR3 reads CSARVRNTGELFF. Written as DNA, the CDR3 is TGCAGTGCTAGAGTAAGAAACACCGGGGAGCTGTTTTTT.

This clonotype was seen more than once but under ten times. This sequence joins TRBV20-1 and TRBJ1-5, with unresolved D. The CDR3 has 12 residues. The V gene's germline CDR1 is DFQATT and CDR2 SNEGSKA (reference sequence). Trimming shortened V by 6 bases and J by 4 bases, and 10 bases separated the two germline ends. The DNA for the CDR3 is TGCAGTGCGAAGGGAGGGAATCAGCCCCAGCATTTT. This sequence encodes CSAKGGNQPQHF.

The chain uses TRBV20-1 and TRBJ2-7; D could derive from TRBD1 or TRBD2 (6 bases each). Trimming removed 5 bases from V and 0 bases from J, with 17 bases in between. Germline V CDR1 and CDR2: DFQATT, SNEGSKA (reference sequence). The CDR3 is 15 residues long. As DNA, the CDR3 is TGCAGTGCTGCCAAAAGACGGGGGCCCTCCTACGAGCAGTACTTC. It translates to CSAAKRRGPSYEQYF.

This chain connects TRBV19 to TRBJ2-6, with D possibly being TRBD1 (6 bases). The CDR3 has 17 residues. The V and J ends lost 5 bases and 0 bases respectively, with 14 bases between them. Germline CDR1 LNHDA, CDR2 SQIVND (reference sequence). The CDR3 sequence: CASSARGGHSGANVLTF. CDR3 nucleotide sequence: TGTGCCAGTAGTGCCCGAGGGGGTCACTCTGGGGCCAACGTCCTGACTTTC.

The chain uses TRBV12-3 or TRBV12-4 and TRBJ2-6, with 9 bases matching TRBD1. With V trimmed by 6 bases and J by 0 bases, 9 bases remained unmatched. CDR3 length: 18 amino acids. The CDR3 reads CASRGQGFFPSGANVLTF. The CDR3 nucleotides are TGTGCCAGCAGGGGACAGGGTTTTTTCCCCTCTGGGGCCAACGTCCTGACTTTC.

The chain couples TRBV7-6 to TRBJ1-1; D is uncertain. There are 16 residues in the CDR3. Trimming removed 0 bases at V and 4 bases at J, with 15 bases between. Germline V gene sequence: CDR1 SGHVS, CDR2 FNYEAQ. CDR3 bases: TGTGCCAGCAGCTTAGCTTTACTTCGGCAGCCCACTGAAGCTTTCTTT. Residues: CASSLALLRQPTEAFF.